This T cell receptor beta chain was sequenced for a study of T cell changes during pregnancy in multiple sclerosis. V lost 0 bases to trimming and J lost 4 bases, with 13 bases between them. Germline loops: CDR1 SGHRS, CDR2 YFSETQ. The CDR3 extends over 15 amino acids. Repertoires were generated with immunoSEQ multiplex PCR, while TCRdb's copy carries only in-frame clones and drops some. Of roughly 30,000 clones listed, roughly 90% are singletons. The input for sequencing was CD4+ T cells from peripheral blood mononuclear cells, taken in the first trimester of pregnancy. The V gene is TRBV5-1, the J gene TRBJ1-1, with D perhaps TRBD1 (5 bases). The receptor was derived from a female donor in good health, enrolled as a control in a pregnancy study. CDR3 nucleotides: TGCGCCAGCAGCTTGGCCGCGGGGCGACGCACTGAAGCTTTCTTT. It codes for CASSLAAGRRTEAFF.